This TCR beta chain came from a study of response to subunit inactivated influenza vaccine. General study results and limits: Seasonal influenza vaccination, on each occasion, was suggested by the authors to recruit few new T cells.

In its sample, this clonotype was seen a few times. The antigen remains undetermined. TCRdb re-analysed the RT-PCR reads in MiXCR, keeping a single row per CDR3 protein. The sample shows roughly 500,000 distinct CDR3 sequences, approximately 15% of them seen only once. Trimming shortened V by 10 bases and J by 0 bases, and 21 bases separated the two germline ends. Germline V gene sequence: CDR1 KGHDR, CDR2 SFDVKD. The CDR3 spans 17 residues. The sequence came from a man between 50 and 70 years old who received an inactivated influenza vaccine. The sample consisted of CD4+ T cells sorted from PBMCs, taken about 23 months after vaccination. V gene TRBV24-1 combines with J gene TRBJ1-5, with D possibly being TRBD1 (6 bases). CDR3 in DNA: TGTGCCACAGGACCGGGACAAATGGCAGGTAGCAATCAGCCCCAGCATTTT. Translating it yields CATGPGQMAGSNQPQHF.